This entry concerns a single TCR beta chain. Its antigen is unidentified. From the 5' RACE reads, TCRdb called clonotypes with MiXCR, one entry per CDR3 protein. The repertoire has 700,000 to 1,000,000 distinct CDR3 sequences, about an eighth of them found once; the top ten carry under 0.6%. The data derive from a study of CD8 T cells in ankylosing spondylitis. General observations from the study: For ankylosing spondylitis blood, a TCR beta motif of about eight highly homologous variants appeared characteristic.

Sequenced input: blood, either unsorted or a sorted T cell fraction (not recorded which). This receptor was obtained from a male donor with ankylosing spondylitis.

CDR3 region: CSVDRAGGWNEQFF. In nucleotides, the CDR3 is TGCAGCGTTGATAGGGCAGGGGGTTGGAATGAGCAGTTCTTC. This chain links TRBV29-1 with TRBJ2-1; 7 bases align to TRBD1. CDR1 and CDR2 (germline): SQVTM, ANQGSEA. The trim removed 3 bases at V and 7 bases at J, leaving 9 bases unmatched. The length of the CDR3 is 14 residues.